The rows below give T cell receptor beta chains drawn from one sample of a study of Ad26.COV2.S vaccination and SARS-CoV-2 variants. The table came from immunoSEQ multiplex PCR; TCRdb's copy has only in-frame clones and leaves some out. This sample has about 320,000 clones, with roughly 88% found just once. Specimen: peripheral blood, collected in a trial of Ad26.COV2.S vaccine versus placebo. The receptors here all came from a person aged 18-60 years who received the Ad26.COV2.S COVID-19 vaccine or a placebo. The CDR3 runs from the conserved cysteine through the conserved F or W. A D gene is named only where the DNA matches it firmly. The listing skips clone size in some rows; elsewhere it reads once, few, many or a size class.

J gene,V gene,clone size,D gene,CDR3 protein,CDR3 DNA
TRBJ1-1,TRBV6-2/TRBV6-3,-,-,CASSYSDTLVNTEAFF,TGTGCCAGCAGTTACTCGGACACCCTCGTGAACACTGAAGCTTTCTTT
TRBJ2-1,TRBV7-2,-,-,CASSPEGAFINEQFF,TGTGCCAGCAGCCCGGAGGGTGCATTCATCAATGAGCAGTTCTTC
TRBJ1-2,TRBV11-3,-,-,CASSSYLGPRNYGYTF,TGTGCCAGCAGCTCATATCTAGGGCCCCGTAACTATGGCTACACCTTC
TRBJ1-2,TRBV13,few,TRBD1,CASSLTGGYGYTF,TGTGCCAGCAGCCTGACAGGGGGCTATGGCTACACCTTC
TRBJ2-1,TRBV6-1,-,-,CASSVNVQGGSNEQFF,TGTGCCAGCAGTGTTAATGTCCAGGGGGGTTCTAATGAGCAGTTCTTC
TRBJ1-1,TRBV3-1/TRBV3-2,-,-,CASSQTFAEAFF,TGTGCCAGCAGCCAAACATTTGCTGAAGCTTTCTTT
TRBJ2-1,TRBV6-6,once,TRBD1,CASSRTGQDFYNEQFF,TGTGCCAGCAGTCGAACCGGACAGGATTTCTACAATGAGCAGTTCTTC
TRBJ2-2,TRBV29-1,-,-,CSALDGTGELFF,TGCAGCGCCCTGGACGGGACCGGGGAGCTGTTTTTT
TRBJ1-4,TRBV27,-,-,CASSSGEKLFF,TGTGCCAGCAGTTCTGGGGAAAAACTGTTTTTT
TRBJ1-2,TRBV2,-,-,CASSESKSYGYTF,TGTGCCAGCAGTGAATCCAAATCGTATGGCTACACCTTC
TRBJ2-7,TRBV5-6,-,-,CASSLRQAYEQYF,TGTGCCAGCAGCTTGCGGCAGGCCTACGAGCAGTACTTC
TRBJ1-4,TRBV5-1,-,-,CASSLDATNEKLFF,TGCGCCAGCAGCCTTGATGCAACTAATGAAAAACTGTTTTTT
TRBJ2-1,TRBV2,-,-,CASSELRGNEQFF,TGTGCCAGCAGTGAATTACGTGGAAATGAGCAGTTCTTC
TRBJ2-1,TRBV27,-,TRBD1,CASDPTGTGRYEQFF,TGTGCCAGTGACCCTACCGGGACAGGGCGATATGAGCAGTTCTTC
TRBJ1-1,TRBV6-2/TRBV6-3,once,TRBD1,CASSLGQGLMNTEAFF,TGTGCCAGCAGCCTTGGACAGGGGCTAATGAACACTGAAGCTTTCTTT
TRBJ1-5,TRBV30,-,TRBD1,CAWSPWGQGPYQPQHF,TGTGCCTGGAGTCCCTGGGGACAGGGGCCCTATCAGCCCCAGCATTTT
TRBJ2-3,TRBV7-6,-,TRBD2,CASSQEAGGGHSSTDTQYF,TGTGCCAGCAGCCAAGAGGCGGGCGGGGGGCACTCTAGCACAGATACGCAGTATTTT
TRBJ2-3,TRBV6-6,-,TRBD1,CASSYGQDTRDTQYF,TGTGCCAGCAGTTACGGACAGGACACAAGAGATACGCAGTATTTT
TRBJ2-6,TRBV7-8,-,TRBD2,CASNSPGLAGSGANVLTF,TGTGCCAGCAACTCCCCAGGACTAGCGGGCTCCGGGGCCAACGTCCTGACTTTC
TRBJ1-5,TRBV6-5,-,-,CASTPLRGNQPQHF,TGTGCCAGCACTCCCCTCAGGGGAAATCAGCCCCAGCATTTT
TRBJ2-7,TRBV5-1,-,-,CASKNPQSSYEQYF,TGCGCCAGCAAGAATCCACAGAGCTCCTACGAGCAGTACTTC
TRBJ2-7,TRBV3-1/TRBV3-2,-,-,CASSQNQGYEQYF,TGTGCCAGCAGCCAAAATCAGGGATACGAGCAGTACTTC
TRBJ1-5,TRBV9,-,TRBD1,CASSVGQGSQPQHF,TGTGCCAGCAGCGTAGGACAGGGGAGTCAGCCCCAGCATTTT
TRBJ1-2,TRBV30,-,-,CAWSEFYGYTF,TGTGCCTGGAGTGAGTTCTATGGCTACACCTTC
TRBJ1-2,TRBV19,-,-,CASSMLYGYTF,TGTGCCAGTAGTATGTTGTATGGCTACACCTTC
TRBJ2-4,TRBV14,-,TRBD1,CASSPTGVVAKNIQYF,TGTGCCAGCAGCCCTACAGGGGTGGTTGCCAAAAACATTCAGTACTTC
TRBJ2-1,TRBV3-1/TRBV3-2,-,-,CASSQDNYNEQFF,TGTGCCAGCAGCCAGGATAATTACAATGAGCAGTTCTTC
TRBJ1-1,TRBV6-4,-,-,CASSVNGNTEAFF,TGTGCCAGCAGTGTAAATGGGAACACTGAAGCTTTCTTT
TRBJ1-1,TRBV7-9,-,-,CASSLAQVGAPEAFF,TGTGCCAGCAGCTTAGCGCAAGTGGGGGCCCCTGAAGCTTTCTTT
TRBJ1-5,TRBV5-7,-,-,CASSLPRTGNQPQHF,TGTGCCAGCAGCTTGCCTAGGACAGGCAATCAGCCCCAGCATTTT
TRBJ1-2,TRBV6-6,-,TRBD1,CASSYSRWDSYGYTF,TGTGCCAGCAGTTACTCGAGGTGGGACAGCTATGGCTACACCTTC
TRBJ2-6,TRBV4-1,-,-,CASSGTGATVGANVLTF,TGCGCCAGCAGCGGAACCGGGGCTACCGTGGGGGCCAACGTCCTGACTTTC
TRBJ2-2,TRBV29-1,-,-,CSVETVNTGELFF,TGCAGCGTCGAGACAGTTAACACCGGGGAGCTGTTTTTT
TRBJ1-1,TRBV19,few,TRBD1,CASSTGTGWSWDEAFF,TGTGCCAGTAGTACAGGGACAGGGTGGAGCTGGGACGAAGCTTTCTTT
TRBJ2-6,TRBV7-7,-,-,CASSPGGLGSGANVLTF,TGTGCCAGCAGCCCTGGGGGTTTGGGCTCTGGGGCCAACGTCCTGACTTTC
TRBJ2-1,TRBV6-5,-,-,CASSYSGRTQRQFF,TGTGCCAGCAGTTACTCGGGGAGGACTCAAAGACAGTTCTTC
TRBJ2-7,TRBV5-8,-,-,CASSFPAVSYEQYF,TGTGCCAGCAGCTTCCCTGCAGTCTCCTACGAGCAGTACTTC
TRBJ1-2,TRBV3-1/TRBV3-2,few,-,CASSPDRTLYGYTF,TGTGCCAGCAGTCCTGACAGAACCTTATATGGCTACACCTTC
TRBJ1-1,TRBV5-1,few,-,CASSLTTGNTEAFF,TGCGCCAGCAGCTTGACTACTGGGAACACTGAAGCTTTCTTT
TRBJ1-3,TRBV18,-,-,CASSPLDSGNTIYF,TGTGCCAGCTCACCGTTGGACTCTGGAAACACCATATATTTT
TRBJ2-1,TRBV29-1,-,TRBD2,CSVDIAGGRDEQFF,TGCAGCGTTGATATAGCGGGAGGGCGCGATGAGCAGTTCTTC
TRBJ1-1,TRBV7-2,-,TRBD1,CASSSTGTENTEAFF,TGTGCCAGCAGCTCCACCGGGACAGAGAACACTGAAGCTTTCTTT
TRBJ2-1,TRBV7-8,-,-,CASSPKGLSAYNEQFF,TGTGCCAGCAGCCCTAAGGGACTCTCGGCCTACAATGAGCAGTTCTTC
TRBJ1-5,TRBV24-1,few,-,CATSDLFRDQPQHF,TGTGCCACCAGTGATTTGTTCAGGGACCAGCCCCAGCATTTT
TRBJ2-2,TRBV4-1,-,-,CASSQDFGYTGELFF,TGCGCCAGCAGCCAAGACTTCGGATACACCGGGGAGCTGTTTTTT
TRBJ2-2,TRBV12-3/TRBV12-4,-,-,CASSLAETGELFF,TGTGCCAGCAGTTTAGCCGAGACCGGGGAGCTGTTTTTT